This entry lists 18 T cell receptor beta chains sequenced from one sample in a study of glioma-infiltrating T cells. Amplification of TCR alpha and beta CDR3 regions from RNA used iRepertoire nested multiplex PCR. TCRdb re-analysed the multiplex PCR reads in MiXCR, keeping a single row per CDR3 protein. In the table there are around 180,000 distinct CDR3 sequences, around 45% of which are singletons. Sample: glioma tissue, nonneoplastic brain tissue, or PBMCs (not recorded which). Receptor source: a human donor with low-grade glioma or glioblastoma, undergoing nonglioma brain surgery, or in good health (not recorded which).

V usage is TRBV11-2 and J usage is TRBJ2-3; 15 nucleotides agree with TRBD2. This CDR3 is 18 amino acids long. The V segment lost 5 bases and the J segment 1 base; nucleotides outside the gene matches: 7. The germline V gene encodes CDR1 SGHAT and CDR2 FQNNGV. CDR3 residues: CASSKGLAGGIGTDTQYF. Written as DNA, the CDR3 is TGTGCCAGCAGCAAGGGACTAGCGGGAGGCATCGGCACAGATACGCAGTATTTT.

In this sample, this clonotype turned up a few times. The V and J genes are TRBV7-9 and TRBJ1-4; no definite D call. V was trimmed by 5 bases and J by 8 bases, leaving 18 bases between them. Per the germline V gene, CDR1 is SEHNR and CDR2 is FQNEAQ (reference sequence). This CDR3 spans 15 amino acids. CDR3 sequence (DNA): TGTGCCAGCAGCCCCTCCGGGGTAGGGATAGAAAAACTGTTTTTT. The encoded protein is CASSPSGVGIEKLFF.

The V call is TRBV11-2, the J call TRBJ2-2; D is ambiguous. Germline loops: CDR1 SGHAT, CDR2 FQNNGV. Trimming cost V 5 bases and J 5 bases, with 9 bases left between them. The CDR3 has 13 amino acids. CDR3: CASSPLRTGELFF. CDR3 sequence (DNA): TGTGCCAGCAGCCCTCTCAGAACCGGGGAGCTGTTTTTT.

This clonotype was seen repeatedly, ten times or more. The V and J genes are TRBV4-1 and TRBJ2-3; D not resolved. With 5 bases removed from V and 5 bases from J, the gap between germline ends came to 11 bases. The CDR3 is 13 amino acids. Germline CDR1 reads MGHRA; CDR2 reads YSYEKL. The chain's CDR3 is CASSYGRRDTQYF. The CDR3 bases are TGCGCCAGCAGCTACGGCAGACGAGATACGCAGTATTTT.

Turning to this clonotype: Possible read error: a much larger clone is one base away. In DNA, the CDR3 is TGTGCCAGGAGCCTAGGGCCGGGAGGCGAGCAGTACTTC. Translating it yields CARSLGPGGEQYF. This rearrangement joins TRBV7-9 to TRBJ2-7; 7 bases are shared with TRBD2. V shed 9 bases and J 6 bases; nucleotides not matched to a gene: 11. The CDR3 spans 13 residues. Germline V gene lookup returns CDR1 SEHNR and CDR2 FQNEAQ (reference sequence).

The chain uses TRBV29-1 and TRBJ2-5; D may be TRBD1 (6 bases). Germline-derived CDR1 and CDR2 are SQVTM and ANQGSEA. The CDR3 has 11 amino acids. V lost 7 bases and J lost 4, with 10 bases in between. Here the CDR3 DNA reads TGCAGCGGGACAGTAGGAGAGACCCAGTACTTC. Amino acids: CSGTVGETQYF.

This clonotype was recorded once. The junction differs from germline at one of its ends, possibly a read error. V is TRBV7-9 and J is TRBJ2-5; TRBD2 is a possible D gene (5 bases). Germline CDR1 is SEHNR and CDR2 is FQNEAQ (reference sequence). This CDR3 comprises 11 residues. The CDR3 loop is CASSLGETKCF. CDR3 in DNA: TGTGCCAGCAGCTTAGGGGAGACCAAGTGCTTC. The full variable domain, completed using reference TRBV7-9 and TRBJ2-5, is DTGVSQNPRHKITKRGQNVTFRCDPISEHNRLYWYRQTLGQGPEFLTYFQNEAQLEKSRLLSDRFSAERPKGSFSTLEIQRTEQGDSAMYLCASSLGETKCFGPGTRLLVL.

In its sample, this clonotype was seen many times. The chain has TRBV2 and TRBJ1-5; D perhaps matches TRBD1 (5 bases). Germline V CDR1 and CDR2: SNHLY, FYNNEI. The CDR3 runs 14 residues. Trimming shortened V by 6 bases and J by 4 bases, and 13 bases separated the two germline ends. The CDR3 DNA reads TGTGCCAGCAGGCGCGGGGGGTTAAATCAGCCCCAGCATTTT. Translated, it gives CASRRGGLNQPQHF.

The V call is TRBV19, the J call TRBJ2-1; TRBD2 agrees at 9 bases. Per the germline V gene, CDR1 is LNHDA and CDR2 is SQIVND (reference sequence). V trimming: 4 bases; J trimming: 0 bases; junction bases outside the gene matches: 13. The CDR3 runs to 19 residues. The CDR3 spells CASSTGLAEILSSYNEQFF. The CDR3 DNA sequence: TGTGCCAGTAGTACGGGACTAGCCGAGATCTTAAGCTCCTACAATGAGCAGTTCTTC.

To note about this clonotype: Its ends do not fully match the called genes, so a read error is possible. The chain couples TRBV27 to TRBJ2-3, with a possible D match to TRBD2 (5 bases). There are 14 residues in the CDR3. Germline V CDR1 and CDR2: MNHEY, SMNVEV (reference sequence). CDR3 residues: CASSQRKRTDTEYF. The CDR3 nucleotides read TGTGCCAGCAGCCAGCGGAAGAGAACAGATACGGAGTATTTT.

A note on this clonotype: This may be a read error, as it is one base from a much larger clone. In this CDR3 the conserved last residue, phenylalanine or tryptophan, is missing, so a read error is likely. The rearrangement joins TRBV28 to TRBJ2-2; 7 bases are a match to TRBD2. Germline CDR1 and CDR2: MDHEN and SYDVKM. The CDR3 has 14 residues. V trimming: 7 bases; J trimming: 3 bases; junction bases outside the gene matches: 5. The CDR3 protein is CASKRAGYTGELFS. CDR3 sequence (DNA): TGTGCCAGCAAGCGAGCGGGGTACACCGGGGAGCTGTTTTCT.

In its sample, this clonotype was seen a few times. This rearrangement joins TRBV29-1 to TRBJ2-7, with 7 bases aligning to TRBD2. CDR1 SQVTM and CDR2 ANQGSEA come from the germline V gene. Losses at the gene ends were 4 bases for V and 7 bases for J; bases not matched to a gene: 7. This CDR3 is 12 amino acids long. The chain's CDR3 is CSVGTSPREQYF. As DNA, the CDR3 is TGCAGCGTTGGGACTAGTCCCAGGGAGCAGTACTTC.

Comment on this clonotype: This may be a read error, as it is one base from a much larger clone. The V and J genes are TRBV5-1 and TRBJ1-1; TRBD1 aligns across 11 bases. The CDR3 has 15 amino acids. CDR1 is SGHRS and CDR2 is YFSETQ in the germline V gene. In nucleotides, the CDR3 is TGCGCCAGCACCTGGACAGGGGGCGCAGGGACTGAAGCTTCCTTT. It yields the protein CASTWTGGAGTEASF.

This clonotype has at least ten counts. This chain connects TRBV20-1 to TRBJ1-6; D is unclear. V was clipped by 6 bases and J by 3 bases, with 15 bases between them. The CDR3 is 15 amino acids. Germline values: CDR1 DFQATT, CDR2 SNEGSKA (reference sequence). The CDR3 reads CSALNDTLYNSPLHF. DNA of the CDR3: TGCAGTGCCCTGAACGACACCCTCTATAATTCACCCCTCCACTTT.

The chain recombines TRBV2 with TRBJ2-1; D perhaps matches TRBD2 (7 bases). V was clipped by 7 bases and J by 5 bases, with 24 bases between them. The CDR3 spans 17 residues. Germline V lookup: CDR1 SNHLY, CDR2 FYNNEI. The CDR3 nucleotides are TGTGCCAGCACCCGGGGAGGGGGGTGGGAGATGCACAATGAGCAGTTCTTC. It translates to CASTRGGGWEMHNEQFF.

This chain links TRBV29-1 with TRBJ2-3; TRBD1 or TRBD2 may be the D gene (6 bases each). Trimming shortened V by 6 bases and J by 5 bases, and 12 bases separated the two germline ends. The CDR3 is 12 amino acids. The germline V gene has CDR1 SQVTM and CDR2 ANQGSEA. CDR3 nucleotides: TGCAGCGTGAACAGGGAGGAAGATACGCAGTATTTT. Translation gives CSVNREEDTQYF.

This clonotype was recorded at least ten times. The V call is TRBV20-1, the J call TRBJ2-7; D tentatively fits TRBD1 or TRBD2 (5 bases each). V was shortened by 3 bases and J by 1 base, with 16 bases between the two germline ends. Per germline, CDR1 DFQATT and CDR2 SNEGSKA (reference sequence). This CDR3 comprises 15 residues. The CDR3 spells CSARPEGRLSYEQYF. In DNA, the CDR3 is TGCAGTGCTAGGCCAGAGGGACGGCTTTCCTACGAGCAGTACTTC.

Comments on this clonotype: The junction departs from the called germline gene at one end, perhaps through a read error. The chain uses TRBV7-2 and TRBJ2-1; possible D gene TRBD1, 5 bases. Germline CDR1 and CDR2: SGHTA and FQGNSA. The CDR3 has 16 amino acids. The CDR3 DNA sequence: TGTGCCAGCAGCCCAGACCCCCCAGGGTCCTACAATAAGCAGTTCTTC. Amino acids: CASSPDPPGSYNKQFF.